Below are 7 T cell receptor beta chains sequenced from a single sample in a study of CD8 T cells in Susac syndrome. RNA, at roughly 0.5 to 1 ug, was reverse transcribed with random hexamers. TCRdb processed the immunoSEQ multiplex PCR reads anew with MiXCR; each CDR3 protein has one entry. The sample includes some 140,000 distinct CDR3 sequences, roughly 94% of them seen just once. The sample taken for sequencing was CD8+ T cells from PBMCs. Receptor source: a human donor with Susac syndrome.

The chain is built from TRBV5-1 and TRBJ1-5; TRBD1 matches 10 bases. J lost 8 bases, V lost 4 bases, and 9 bases had no gene match. Germline CDR1 and CDR2: SGHRS and YFSETQ. The CDR3 covers 15 residues. The CDR3 sequence is CASSPETGGDEPQHF. The CDR3 nucleotides are TGCGCCAGCAGCCCGGAGACAGGGGGCGACGAGCCCCAGCATTTT.

The table lists this clonotype with a count of one. The chain uses TRBV4-1 and TRBJ2-2; D gene ambiguous. The germline V and J ends were trimmed by 4 bases and 6 bases, with 6 bases remaining between them. This CDR3 is built from 12 residues. CDR1 is MGHRA and CDR2 is YSYEKL in the germline V gene. The CDR3 DNA is TGCGCCAGCAGCCGACCCCCCGGGGAGCTGTTTTTT. Translated: CASSRPPGELFF.

This sequence joins TRBV29-1 and TRBJ2-7; D could derive from TRBD1 or TRBD2 (5 bases each). This CDR3 contains 14 residues. Germline CDR1 and CDR2: SQVTM and ANQGSEA. V was clipped by 3 bases and J by 3 bases, with 15 bases between them. The CDR3 region has the DNA TGCAGCGTTGACCTCCGGGACGGGGACTACGAGCAGTACTTC. Amino acid sequence: CSVDLRDGDYEQYF.

The V call is TRBV4-1, the J call TRBJ1-1; no reliable D call. The CDR3 runs 13 residues. Trimming stripped 7 bases from V and 1 base from J, with 10 bases between. CDR1 MGHRA and CDR2 YSYEKL come from the germline V gene. The CDR3 here is CASTPLGNTEAFF. DNA of the CDR3: TGCGCCAGCACCCCCTTGGGGAACACTGAAGCTTTCTTT.

This sequence joins TRBV9 and TRBJ2-7, with 10 nucleotides matching TRBD2. Germline V gene data show CDR1 as SGDLS and CDR2 as YYNGEE. With 3 bases clipped from V and 6 bases from J, the junction kept 12 bases outside the gene matches. The CDR3 runs to 16 residues. The DNA of the CDR3 is TGTGCCAGCAGCGCCACCTCTACGGGACTAGCGTCCGAGCAGTACTTC. It is translated as CASSATSTGLASEQYF.

DNA for the CDR3: TGTGCCAGCCCCCTGCCAGGGAATGAGCAGTTCTTC. It translates to CASPLPGNEQFF. V gene TRBV2 combines with J gene TRBJ2-1; possible D gene TRBD1, 5 bases. The CDR3 covers 12 residues. The germline V and J ends were trimmed by 8 bases and 7 bases, with 12 bases remaining between them. The V gene's germline CDR1 is SNHLY and CDR2 FYNNEI.

V is TRBV9 and J is TRBJ2-5; D possibly uses TRBD1 or TRBD2 (5 bases each). V was shortened by 0 bases and J by 1 base, with 10 bases between the two germline ends. The CDR3 totals 15 residues. Per germline, CDR1 SGDLS and CDR2 YYNGEE. CDR3 nucleotide sequence: TGTGCCAGCAGCGTAGCTGGGACCGCCCAAGAGACCCAGTACTTC. Its protein is CASSVAGTAQETQYF. The complete variable domain, with remaining parts taken from reference TRBV9 and TRBJ2-5, reads DSGVTQTPKHLITATGQRVTLRCSPRSGDLSVYWYQQSLDQGLQFLIQYYNGEERAKGNILERFSAQQFPDLHSELNLSSLELGDSALYFCASSVAGTAQETQYFGPGTRLLVL.